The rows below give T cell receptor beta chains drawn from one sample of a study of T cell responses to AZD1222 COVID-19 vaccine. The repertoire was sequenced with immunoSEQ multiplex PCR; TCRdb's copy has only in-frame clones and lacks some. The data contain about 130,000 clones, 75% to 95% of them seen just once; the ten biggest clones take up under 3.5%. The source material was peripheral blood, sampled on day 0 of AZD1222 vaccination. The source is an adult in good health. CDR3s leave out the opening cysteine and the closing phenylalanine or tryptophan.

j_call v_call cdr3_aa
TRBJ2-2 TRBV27 ASRSGKSGELF
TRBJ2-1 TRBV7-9 ASSLGTSGFNEQF
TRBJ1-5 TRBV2 ASKRTVNQPQH
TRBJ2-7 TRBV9 ASSVGGPDLGYEQY
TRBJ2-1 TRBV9 ASSVVPGDNEQF
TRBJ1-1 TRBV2 ASSEVGGNTEAF
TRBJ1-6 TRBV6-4 ASSEGTGGAPSPLH
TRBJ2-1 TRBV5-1 ASSLRSPLFYEQF
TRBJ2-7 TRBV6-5 ASSSLGGPVREQY
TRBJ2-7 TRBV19 ASSIDWGTGNHEQY
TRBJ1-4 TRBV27 AAGTGLEKLF
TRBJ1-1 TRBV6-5 ASSYVGGNTEAF
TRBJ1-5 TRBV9 ASSAEGIWNQPQH
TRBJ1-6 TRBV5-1 ASSQRTGNDNSPLH
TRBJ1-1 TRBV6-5 ASSAKRLGGPEAF
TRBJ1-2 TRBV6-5 ASRNEGQGASYT
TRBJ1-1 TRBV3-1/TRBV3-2 ASSQDRTVNTEAF
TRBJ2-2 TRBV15 ATSRDNGELF
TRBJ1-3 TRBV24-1 ATRGSSGNTIY
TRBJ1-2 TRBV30 AWRSRGRYGYT
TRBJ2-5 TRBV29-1 SASYPQGLGQETQY
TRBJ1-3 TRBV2 ASRLDSSSGNTIY
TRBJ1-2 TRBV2 ASSEAGNYGYT
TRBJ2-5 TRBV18 ASSPVSRGAETQY
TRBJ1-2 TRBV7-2 ASSLGGFLYGYT
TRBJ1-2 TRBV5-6 ASSQDPNGYT
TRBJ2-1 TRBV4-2 ASRTNPGLASAGEQF
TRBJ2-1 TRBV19 ASSIEPGMGNEQF
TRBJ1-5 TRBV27 ASSRDSNQPQH
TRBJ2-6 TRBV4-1 ASSQSNRGVSGANVLT
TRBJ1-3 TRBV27 ASSLNRPGSGNTIY
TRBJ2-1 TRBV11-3 ASSRSGSSYNEQF
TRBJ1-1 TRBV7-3 ASSPTLNREAF
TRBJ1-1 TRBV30 AWTPGFTNTEAF
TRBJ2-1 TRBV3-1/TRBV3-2 ASSQEGLAAYNEQF
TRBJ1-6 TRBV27 ASSSIGRGRPGNSPLH
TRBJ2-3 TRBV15 ATSRSRGTPDTQY
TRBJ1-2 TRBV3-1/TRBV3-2 ASSQDVGRGYNGYT
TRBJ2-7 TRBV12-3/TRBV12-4 ASSPGRAHEQY
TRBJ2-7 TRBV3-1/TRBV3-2 ASSQDPGQHYEQY
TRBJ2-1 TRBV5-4 ASSVSSGINEQF
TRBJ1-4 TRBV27 ASSLYPANEKLF
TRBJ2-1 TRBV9 ASSILAGTSYNEQF
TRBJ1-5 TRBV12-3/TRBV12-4 ASRGQGNQPQH
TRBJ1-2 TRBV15 ATSRDRTGNGYT
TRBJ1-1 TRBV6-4 ASKRTGNTEAF
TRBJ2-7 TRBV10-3 AISAPGQGGVSEQY